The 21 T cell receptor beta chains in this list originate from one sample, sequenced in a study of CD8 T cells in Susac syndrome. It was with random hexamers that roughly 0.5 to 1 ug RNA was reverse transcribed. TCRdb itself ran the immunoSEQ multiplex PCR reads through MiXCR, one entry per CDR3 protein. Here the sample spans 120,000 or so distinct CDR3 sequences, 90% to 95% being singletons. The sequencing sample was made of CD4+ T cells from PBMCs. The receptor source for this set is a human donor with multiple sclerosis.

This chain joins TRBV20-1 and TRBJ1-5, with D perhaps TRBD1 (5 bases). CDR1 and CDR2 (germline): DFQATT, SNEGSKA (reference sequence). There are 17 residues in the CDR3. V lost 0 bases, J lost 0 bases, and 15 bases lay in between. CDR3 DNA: TGCAGTGCTAGAGATCAGGCGGGGACCCTTAGCAATCAGCCCCAGCATTTT. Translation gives CSARDQAGTLSNQPQHF.

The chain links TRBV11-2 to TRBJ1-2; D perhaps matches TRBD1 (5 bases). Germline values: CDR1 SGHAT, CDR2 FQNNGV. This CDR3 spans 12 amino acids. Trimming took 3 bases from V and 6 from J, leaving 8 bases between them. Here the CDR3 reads CASSLMGDGYTF. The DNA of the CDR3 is TGTGCCAGCAGCTTGATGGGGGATGGCTACACCTTC.

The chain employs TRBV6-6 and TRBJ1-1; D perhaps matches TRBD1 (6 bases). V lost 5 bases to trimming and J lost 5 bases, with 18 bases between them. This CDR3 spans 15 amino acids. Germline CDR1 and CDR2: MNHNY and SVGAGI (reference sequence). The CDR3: CASSENRARRTEAFF. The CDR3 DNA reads TGTGCCAGCAGTGAGAACAGGGCCAGGCGGACTGAAGCTTTCTTT.

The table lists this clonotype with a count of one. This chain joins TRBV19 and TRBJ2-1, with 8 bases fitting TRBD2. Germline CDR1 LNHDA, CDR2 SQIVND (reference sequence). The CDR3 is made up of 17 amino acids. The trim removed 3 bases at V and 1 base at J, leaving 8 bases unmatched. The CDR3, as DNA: TGTGCCAGTAGTATCAGAATAGCGGGGTTGTCCTACAATGAGCAGTTCTTC. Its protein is CASSIRIAGLSYNEQFF.

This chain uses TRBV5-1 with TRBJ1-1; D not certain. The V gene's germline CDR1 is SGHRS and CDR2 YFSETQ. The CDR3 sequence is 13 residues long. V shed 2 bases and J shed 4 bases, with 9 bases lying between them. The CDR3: CASSFKGSTEAFF. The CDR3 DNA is TGCGCCAGCAGCTTTAAGGGTTCCACTGAAGCTTTCTTT.

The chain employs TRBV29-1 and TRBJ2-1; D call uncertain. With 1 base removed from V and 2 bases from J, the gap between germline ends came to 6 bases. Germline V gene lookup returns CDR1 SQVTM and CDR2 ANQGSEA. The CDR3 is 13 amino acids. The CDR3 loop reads CSVEGNAYNEQFF. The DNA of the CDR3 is TGCAGCGTTGAAGGCAATGCCTACAATGAGCAGTTCTTC.

CDR3 loop: CAWSPGTSGNTIYF. In DNA form, the CDR3 reads TGTGCCTGGAGTCCAGGGACCTCTGGAAACACCATATATTTT. This sequence joins TRBV30 and TRBJ1-3, with D possibly matching TRBD1 (5 bases). The V end lost 2 bases, the J end lost 0 bases, and 8 bases lay between the germline ends. Per the germline V gene, CDR1 is GTSNPN and CDR2 is SVGIG (reference sequence). This CDR3 spans 14 amino acids. The variable domain in full, completed from reference TRBV30 and TRBJ1-3, reads SQTIHQWPATLVQPVGSPLSLECTVEGTSNPNLYWYRQAAGRGLQLLFYSVGIGQISSEVPQNLSASRPQDRQFILSSKKLLLSDSGFYLCAWSPGTSGNTIYFGEGSWLTVV.

CDR3 sequence reads: CASSPNSGGDEKLFF. The CDR3 DNA sequence: TGTGCCAGCTCACCAAATTCAGGGGGCGATGAAAAACTGTTTTTT. V gene TRBV18 combines with J gene TRBJ1-4, with 8 bases lining up with TRBD1. CDR1 and CDR2 from the germline V gene are KGHSH and LQKENI. The CDR3 runs to 15 residues. The V and J ends lost 2 bases and 6 bases, in that order; junction bases with no gene match: 5.

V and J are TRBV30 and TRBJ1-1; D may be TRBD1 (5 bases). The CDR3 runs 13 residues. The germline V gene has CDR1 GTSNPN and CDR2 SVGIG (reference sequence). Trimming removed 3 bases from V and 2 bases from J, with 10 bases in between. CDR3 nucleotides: TGTGCCTGGAGGCCGAGGGACAACACTGAAGCTTTCTTT. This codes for CAWRPRDNTEAFF. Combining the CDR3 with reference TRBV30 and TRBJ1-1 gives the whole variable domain SQTIHQWPATLVQPVGSPLSLECTVEGTSNPNLYWYRQAAGRGLQLLFYSVGIGQISSEVPQNLSASRPQDRQFILSSKKLLLSDSGFYLCAWRPRDNTEAFFGQGTRLTVV.

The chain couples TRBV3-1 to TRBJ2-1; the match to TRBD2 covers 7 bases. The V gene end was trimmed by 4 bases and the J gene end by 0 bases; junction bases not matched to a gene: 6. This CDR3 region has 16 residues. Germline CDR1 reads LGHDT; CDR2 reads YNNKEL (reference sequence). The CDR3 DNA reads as TGTGCCAGCAGCCTCGGGACTACCTACTCCTACAATGAGCAGTTCTTC. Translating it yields CASSLGTTYSYNEQFF.

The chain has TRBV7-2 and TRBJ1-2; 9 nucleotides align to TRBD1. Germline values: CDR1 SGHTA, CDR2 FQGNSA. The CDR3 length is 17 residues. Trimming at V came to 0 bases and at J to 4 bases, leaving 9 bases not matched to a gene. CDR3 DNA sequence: TGTGCCAGCAGCTTAGCGTACCGGGACAGGGTTGGCTATGGCTACACCTTC. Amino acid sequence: CASSLAYRDRVGYGYTF.

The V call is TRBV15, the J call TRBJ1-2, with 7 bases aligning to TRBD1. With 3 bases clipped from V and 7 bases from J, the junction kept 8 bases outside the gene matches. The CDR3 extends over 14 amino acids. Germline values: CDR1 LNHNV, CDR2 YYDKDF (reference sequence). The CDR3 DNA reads TGTGCCACCAGCAGCCGAACCACAGGGGCTGGCTACACCTTC. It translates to CATSSRTTGAGYTF.

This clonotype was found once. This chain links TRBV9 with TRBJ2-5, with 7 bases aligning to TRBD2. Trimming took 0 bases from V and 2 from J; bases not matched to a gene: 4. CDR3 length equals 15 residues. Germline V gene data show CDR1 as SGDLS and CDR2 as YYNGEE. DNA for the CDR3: TGTGCCAGCAGCGTAGGAGGTAGCGGGCAAGAGACCCAGTACTTC. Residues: CASSVGGSGQETQYF.

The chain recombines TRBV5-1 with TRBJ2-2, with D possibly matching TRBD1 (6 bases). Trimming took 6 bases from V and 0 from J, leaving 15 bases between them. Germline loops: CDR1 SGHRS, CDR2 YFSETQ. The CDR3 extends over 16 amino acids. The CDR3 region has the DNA TGCGCCAGCAACCTCGCCGGGACAACGAACACCGGGGAGCTGTTTTTT. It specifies CASNLAGTTNTGELFF.

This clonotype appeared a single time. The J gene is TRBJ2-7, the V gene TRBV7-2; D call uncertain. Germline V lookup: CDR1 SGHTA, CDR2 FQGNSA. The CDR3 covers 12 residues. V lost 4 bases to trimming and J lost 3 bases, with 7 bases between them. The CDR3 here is CASSSAYYEQYF. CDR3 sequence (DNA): TGTGCCAGCAGCTCCGCCTACTACGAGCAGTACTTC.

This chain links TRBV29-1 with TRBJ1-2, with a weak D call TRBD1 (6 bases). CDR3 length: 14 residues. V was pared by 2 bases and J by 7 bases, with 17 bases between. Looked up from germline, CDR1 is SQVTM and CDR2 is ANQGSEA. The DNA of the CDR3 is TGCAGCGTTGAATTATTCCGGGGGCCTGGTGGCTACACCTTC. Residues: CSVELFRGPGGYTF.

The CDR3: CASSGTGTGYTEAFF. CDR3 nucleotide sequence: TGTGCCAGCAGCGGAACCGGGACAGGGTATACTGAAGCTTTCTTT. This chain uses TRBV5-4 with TRBJ1-1; 9 bases fit TRBD1. CDR1 is SGHNT and CDR2 is YYREEE in the germline V gene (reference sequence). J gave up 5 bases and V 4 bases, and 9 bases lay outside the gene matches. CDR3 length equals 15 residues.

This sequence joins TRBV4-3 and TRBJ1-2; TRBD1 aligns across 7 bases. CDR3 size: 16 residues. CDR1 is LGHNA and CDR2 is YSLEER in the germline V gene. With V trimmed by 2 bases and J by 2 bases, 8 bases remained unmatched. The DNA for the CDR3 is TGCGCCAGCAGCCAACATTTTAGGGACAGCAACTATGGCTACACCTTC. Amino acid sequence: CASSQHFRDSNYGYTF.

CDR3 in DNA: TGTGCCAGCAGCTCTTCTCACTACCAAGAGACCCAGTACTTC. As protein: CASSSSHYQETQYF. The V call is TRBV7-2, the J call TRBJ2-5; the D is unclear. Germline loops: CDR1 SGHTA, CDR2 FQGNSA. Deletions cut 4 bases from V and 0 bases from J, with 9 bases between. The CDR3 has 14 amino acids.

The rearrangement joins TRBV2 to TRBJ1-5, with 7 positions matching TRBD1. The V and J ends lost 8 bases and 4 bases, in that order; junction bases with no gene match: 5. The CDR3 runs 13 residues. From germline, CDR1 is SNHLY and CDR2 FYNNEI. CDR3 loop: CASGQEANQPQHF. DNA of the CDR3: TGTGCCAGCGGACAGGAAGCTAATCAGCCCCAGCATTTT.

CDR3 amino acids: CASSPFGTGGGEAFF. In DNA, the CDR3 is TGTGCCAGCAGCCCCTTCGGAACAGGGGGAGGTGAAGCTTTCTTT. The V and J genes are TRBV11-2 and TRBJ1-1, with TRBD1 matching over 8 bases. From germline, CDR1 is SGHAT and CDR2 FQNNGV. V shed 5 bases, J shed 7 bases, and the junction held 12 bases outside the gene matches. CDR3 length equals 15 residues.